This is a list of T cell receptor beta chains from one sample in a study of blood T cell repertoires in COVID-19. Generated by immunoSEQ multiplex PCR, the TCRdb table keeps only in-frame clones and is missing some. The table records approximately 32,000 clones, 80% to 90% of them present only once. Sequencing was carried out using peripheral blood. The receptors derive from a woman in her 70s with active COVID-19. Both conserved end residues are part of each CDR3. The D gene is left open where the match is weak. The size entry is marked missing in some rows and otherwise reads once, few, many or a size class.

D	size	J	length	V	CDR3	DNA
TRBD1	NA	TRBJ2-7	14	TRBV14	CASSDTGGVNEQYF	TGTGCCAGCAGCGATACAGGGGGCGTGAATGAGCAGTACTTC
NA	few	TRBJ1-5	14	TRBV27	CASTRIGGDQPQHF	TGTGCCAGCACCAGGATCGGGGGGGATCAGCCCCAGCATTTT
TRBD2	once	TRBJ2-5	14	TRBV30	CAWSPGTSVETQYF	TGTGCCTGGAGTCCCGGGACTAGCGTGGAGACCCAGTACTTC
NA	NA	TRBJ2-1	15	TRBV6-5	CALFPDRLNYNEQFF	TGTGCCCTCTTCCCCGACAGGTTGAACTACAATGAGCAGTTCTTC
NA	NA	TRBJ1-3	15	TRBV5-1	CASSLDPSSGNTIYF	TGCGCCAGCAGCCTAGACCCGAGCTCTGGAAACACCATATATTTT
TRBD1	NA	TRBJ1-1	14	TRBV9	CASTRGLANTEAFF	TGTGCCAGCACCAGGGGGCTGGCGAACACTGAAGCTTTCTTT
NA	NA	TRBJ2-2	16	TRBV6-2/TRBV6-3	CASSPHRTRSTGELFF	TGTGCCAGCAGTCCCCATCGGACAAGGAGCACCGGGGAGCTGTTTTTT
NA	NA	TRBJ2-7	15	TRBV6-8	CASNDRARGLCEQYF	TGTGCCAGCAATGACAGGGCCCGGGGACTGTGCGAGCAGTACTTC
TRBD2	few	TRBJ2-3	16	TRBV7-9	CASSTRTSGRADTQYF	TGTGCCAGCAGCACCCGGACTAGCGGGCGGGCAGATACGCAGTATTTT
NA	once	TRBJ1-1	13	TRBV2	CATSPPEPVEAFF	TGTGCCACCTCTCCTCCGGAGCCAGTGGAAGCTTTCTTT
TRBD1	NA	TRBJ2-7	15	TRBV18	CASSPSRTGGMEQYF	TGTGCCAGCTCACCTTCAAGGACAGGGGGCATGGAGCAGTACTTC
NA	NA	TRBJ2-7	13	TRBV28	CASSLYRSSEQYF	TGTGCCAGCAGTTTATACAGGTCTTCCGAGCAGTACTTC
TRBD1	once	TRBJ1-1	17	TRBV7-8	CASSLPGTGAYDTEAFF	TGTGCCAGCAGCTTACCGGGGACAGGGGCATATGACACTGAAGCTTTCTTT
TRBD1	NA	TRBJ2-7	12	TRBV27	CASGDREHEQYF	TGTGCCAGCGGGGACAGGGAGCACGAGCAGTACTTC
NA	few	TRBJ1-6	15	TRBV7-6	CASSLLTGGNSPLHF	TGTGCCAGCAGCTTACTCACGGGTGGGAATTCACCCCTCCACTTT
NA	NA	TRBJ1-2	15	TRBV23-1	CARVRHREWDYGYTF	TGCGCCAGGGTGCGACACAGGGAATGGGACTATGGCTACACCTTC
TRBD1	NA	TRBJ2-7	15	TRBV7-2	CASSNRDSAAYEQYF	TGTGCCAGCAGCAACCGGGACAGTGCGGCCTACGAGCAGTACTTC
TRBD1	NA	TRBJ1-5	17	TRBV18	CASSPNPTGVGNQPQHF	TGTGCCAGCTCACCGAACCCCACAGGGGTTGGCAATCAGCCCCAGCATTTT
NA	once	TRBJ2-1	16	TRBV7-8	CASSRGQPVSYNEQFF	TGTGCCAGCAGCCGTGGACAGCCAGTATCCTACAATGAGCAGTTCTTC
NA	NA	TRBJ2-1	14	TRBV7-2	CASSQRGLYNEQFF	TGTGCCAGCAGCCAAAGAGGGCTGTACAATGAGCAGTTCTTC
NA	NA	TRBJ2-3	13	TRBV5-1	CASSFGGTDTQYF	TGCGCCAGCAGCTTCGGGGGCACAGATACGCAGTATTTT
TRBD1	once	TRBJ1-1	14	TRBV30	CAWSVGQGSFGAFF	TGTGCCTGGAGTGTGGGACAGGGTAGCTTTGGGGCTTTCTTT
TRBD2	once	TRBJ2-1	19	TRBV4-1	CASSQLPPGLAGGYNEQFF	TGCGCCAGCAGCCAACTACCTCCGGGACTAGCGGGGGGCTACAATGAGCAGTTCTTC
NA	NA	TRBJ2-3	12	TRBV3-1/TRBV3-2	CASSPSGDTQYF	TGTGCCAGCAGCCCGAGTGGTGATACGCAGTATTTT
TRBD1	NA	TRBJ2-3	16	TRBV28	CASSPSRTGLQDTQYF	TGTGCCAGCAGTCCCTCGAGGACAGGGCTTCAAGATACGCAGTATTTT
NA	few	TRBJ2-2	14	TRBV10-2	CASMGHSNTGELFF	TGCGCCAGCATGGGACACTCGAACACCGGGGAGCTGTTTTTT
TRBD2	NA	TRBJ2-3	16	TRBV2	CASKARRAGVTDTQYF	TGTGCCAGCAAGGCAAGACGGGCGGGGGTCACAGATACGCAGTATTTT